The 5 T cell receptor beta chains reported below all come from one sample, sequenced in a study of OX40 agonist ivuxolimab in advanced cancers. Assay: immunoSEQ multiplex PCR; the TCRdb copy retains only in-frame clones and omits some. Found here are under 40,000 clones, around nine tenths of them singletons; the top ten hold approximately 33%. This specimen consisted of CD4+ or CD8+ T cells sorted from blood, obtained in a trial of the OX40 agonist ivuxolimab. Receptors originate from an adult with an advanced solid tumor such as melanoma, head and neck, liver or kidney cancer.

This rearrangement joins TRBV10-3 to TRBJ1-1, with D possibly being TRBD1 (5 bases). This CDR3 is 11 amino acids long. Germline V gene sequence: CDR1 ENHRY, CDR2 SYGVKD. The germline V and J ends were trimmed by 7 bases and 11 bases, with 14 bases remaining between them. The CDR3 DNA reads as TGTGCCATCAAGGCGGGGGAGGTTGCTTTCTTT. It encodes CAIKAGEVAFF.

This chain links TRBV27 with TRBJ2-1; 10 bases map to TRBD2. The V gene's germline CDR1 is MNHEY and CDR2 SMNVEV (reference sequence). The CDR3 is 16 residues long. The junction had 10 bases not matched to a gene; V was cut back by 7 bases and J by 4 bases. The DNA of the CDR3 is TGTGCCAGCAACGATCTTGGACTAGCGGAGTACAATGAGCAGTTCTTC. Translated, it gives CASNDLGLAEYNEQFF.

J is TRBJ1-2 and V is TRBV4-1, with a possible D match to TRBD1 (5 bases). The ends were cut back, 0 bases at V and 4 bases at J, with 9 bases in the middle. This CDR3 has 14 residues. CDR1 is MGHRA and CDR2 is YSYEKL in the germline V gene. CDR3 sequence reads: CASSQEGAGYGYTF. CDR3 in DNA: TGCGCCAGCAGCCAAGAAGGGGCCGGCTATGGCTACACCTTC.

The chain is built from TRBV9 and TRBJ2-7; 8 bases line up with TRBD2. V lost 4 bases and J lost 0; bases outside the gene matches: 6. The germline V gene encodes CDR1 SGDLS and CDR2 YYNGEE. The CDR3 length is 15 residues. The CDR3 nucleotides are TGTGCCAGCAGCCTTAGCGGGGCGAGCTCCTACGAGCAGTACTTC. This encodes CASSLSGASSYEQYF. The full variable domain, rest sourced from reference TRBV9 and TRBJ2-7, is DSGVTQTPKHLITATGQRVTLRCSPRSGDLSVYWYQQSLDQGLQFLIQYYNGEERAKGNILERFSAQQFPDLHSELNLSSLELGDSALYFCASSLSGASSYEQYFGPGTRLTVT.

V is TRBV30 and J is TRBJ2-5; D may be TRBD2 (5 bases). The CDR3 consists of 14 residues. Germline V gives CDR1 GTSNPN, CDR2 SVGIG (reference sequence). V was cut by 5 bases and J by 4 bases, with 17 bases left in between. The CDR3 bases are TGTGCCTGGGCTGCCTTCGCCGGGATAGAGACCCAGTACTTC. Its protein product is CAWAAFAGIETQYF.